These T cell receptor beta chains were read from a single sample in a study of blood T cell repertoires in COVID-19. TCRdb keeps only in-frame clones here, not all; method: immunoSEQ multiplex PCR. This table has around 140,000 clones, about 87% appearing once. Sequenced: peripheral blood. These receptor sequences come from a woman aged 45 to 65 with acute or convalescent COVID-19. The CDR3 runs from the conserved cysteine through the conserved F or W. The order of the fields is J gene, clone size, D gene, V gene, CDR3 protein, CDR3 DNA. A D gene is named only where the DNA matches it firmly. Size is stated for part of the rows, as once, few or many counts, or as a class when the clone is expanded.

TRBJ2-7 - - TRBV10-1 CASSESTRLQTYEQYF TGCGCCAGCAGTGAGTCGACTAGACTCCAAACCTACGAGCAGTACTTC
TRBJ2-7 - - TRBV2 CASRDDIYEQYF TGTGCCAGCAGAGACGACATTTACGAGCAGTACTTC
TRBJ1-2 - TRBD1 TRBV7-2 CASSSVDRGYGYTF TGTGCCAGCAGCTCCGTGGACAGGGGGTATGGCTACACCTTC
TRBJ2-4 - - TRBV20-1 CSASTGLAKNIQYF TGCAGTGCTAGTACAGGGCTAGCCAAAAACATTCAGTACTTC
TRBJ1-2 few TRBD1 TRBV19 CASTAPGTGRYTF TGTGCCAGTACCGCCCCGGGGACAGGGAGGTACACCTTC
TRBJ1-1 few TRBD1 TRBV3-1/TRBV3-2 CASSQEQGANTEAFF TGTGCCAGCAGCCAAGAACAGGGGGCGAACACTGAAGCTTTCTTT
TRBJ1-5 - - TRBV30 CAWSSRGNQPQHF TGTGCCTGGAGTAGCAGGGGCAATCAGCCCCAGCATTTT
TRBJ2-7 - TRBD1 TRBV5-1 CASSFTGGEQYF TGCGCCAGCAGCTTTACAGGGGGCGAGCAGTACTTC
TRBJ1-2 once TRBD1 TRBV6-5 CASSYDRGNGYTF TGTGCCAGCAGTTATGACAGGGGTAATGGCTACACCTTC
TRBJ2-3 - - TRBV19 CASTRYLGLQTTDTQYF TGTGCCAGTACAAGGTATCTGGGACTTCAGACCACAGATACGCAGTATTTT
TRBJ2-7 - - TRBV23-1 CASSQSRRISYEQYF TGCGCCAGCAGTCAATCGAGGCGGATCTCCTACGAGCAGTACTTC
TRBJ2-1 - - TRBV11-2 CASSPGLYNEQFF TGTGCCAGCAGCCCGGGACTTTACAATGAGCAGTTCTTC
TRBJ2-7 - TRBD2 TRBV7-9 CASSISGRADEQYF TGTGCCAGCAGCATCAGCGGGAGGGCCGACGAGCAGTACTTC
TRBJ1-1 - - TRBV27 CASRTGNTEAFF TGTGCCAGCAGAACGGGGAACACTGAAGCTTTCTTT
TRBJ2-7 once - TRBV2 CASTPGTYEQYF TGTGCCAGCACGCCAGGAACCTACGAGCAGTACTTC
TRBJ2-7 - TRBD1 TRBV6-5 CASGNRDRGSYEQYF TGTGCCAGCGGTAATCGGGACAGGGGATCCTACGAGCAGTACTTC
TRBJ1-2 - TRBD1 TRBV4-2 CASSQGGWDRPFGYTF TGTGCCAGCAGCCAAGGTGGTTGGGACAGACCTTTTGGCTACACCTTC
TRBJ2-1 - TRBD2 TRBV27 CASSYGAASGSNEQFF TGTGCCAGCAGCTATGGGGCGGCTAGCGGGAGTAATGAGCAGTTCTTC
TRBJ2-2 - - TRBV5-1 CASSYPDRPNTGELFF TGCGCCAGCAGCTACCCTGACAGGCCGAACACCGGGGAGCTGTTTTTT
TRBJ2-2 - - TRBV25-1 CASSERAGWNTGELFF TGTGCCAGCAGTGAACGGGCAGGGTGGAACACCGGGGAGCTGTTTTTT
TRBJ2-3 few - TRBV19 CASSRVRGTDTQYF TGTGCCAGTAGTAGAGTCAGGGGAACAGATACGCAGTATTTT
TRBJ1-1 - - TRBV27 CASSLSSDTEAFF TGTGCCAGCAGTTTATCTTCGGACACTGAAGCTTTCTTT
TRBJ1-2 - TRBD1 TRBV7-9 CASSLTGGGYGYTF TGTGCCAGCAGTTTGACAGGGGGAGGCTATGGCTACACCTTC
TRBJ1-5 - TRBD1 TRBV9 CASSEQGAWQPQHF TGTGCCAGCAGCGAACAGGGGGCTTGGCAGCCCCAGCATTTT
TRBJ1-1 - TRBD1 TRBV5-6 CASSLGTGYRAEAFF TGTGCCAGCAGCTTGGGGACAGGGTATAGGGCTGAAGCTTTCTTT
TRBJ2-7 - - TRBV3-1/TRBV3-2 CASSQVPGFSYEQYF TGTGCCAGCAGCCAAGTCCCGGGATTCTCCTACGAGCAGTACTTC
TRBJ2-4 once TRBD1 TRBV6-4 CASSERGQSAKNIQYF TGTGCCAGCAGTGAGAGGGGGCAGAGTGCCAAAAACATTCAGTACTTC
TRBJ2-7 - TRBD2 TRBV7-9 CASSLVSMGLAGVEQYF TGTGCCAGCAGCTTAGTATCGATGGGACTAGCGGGAGTCGAGCAGTACTTC
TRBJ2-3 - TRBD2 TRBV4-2 CASSQPGLAGTDTQYF TGTGCCAGCAGCCAACCGGGACTAGCGGGCACAGATACGCAGTATTTT
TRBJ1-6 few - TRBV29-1 CSAGGGGDSPLHF TGCAGCGCCGGTGGGGGAGGGGATTCACCCCTCCACTTT
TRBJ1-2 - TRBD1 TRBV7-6 CASSSTGTANYGYTF TGTGCCAGCAGCTCAACCGGGACAGCTAACTATGGCTACACCTTC
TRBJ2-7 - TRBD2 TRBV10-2 CASSETMTGGEQYF TGCGCCAGCAGTGAGACCATGACGGGGGGGGAGCAGTACTTC
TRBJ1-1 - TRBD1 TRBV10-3 CAISRTGETEAFF TGTGCCATCAGCCGGACAGGGGAAACTGAAGCTTTCTTT
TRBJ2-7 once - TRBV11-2 CASRPQVYEQYF TGTGCCAGCAGACCACAGGTCTACGAGCAGTACTTC
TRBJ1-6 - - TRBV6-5 CASKREAYNSPLHF TGTGCCAGCAAGAGAGAGGCCTATAATTCACCCCTCCACTTT
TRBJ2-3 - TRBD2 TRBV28 CASWGRAGEGYF TGTGCCAGCTGGGGGCGAGCGGGAGAGGGGTATTTT
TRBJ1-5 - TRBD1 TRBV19 CASSMDRGLDQPQHF TGTGCCAGTAGTATGGACAGGGGGCTTGATCAGCCCCAGCATTTT
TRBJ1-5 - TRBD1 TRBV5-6 CASSSGDRVGQPQHF TGTGCCAGCAGCTCCGGGGACAGGGTTGGTCAGCCCCAGCATTTT
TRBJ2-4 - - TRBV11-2 CASSLEGRESDIQYF TGTGCCAGCAGCTTAGAGGGCAGGGAAAGTGACATTCAGTACTTC
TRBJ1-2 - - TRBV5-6 CASSLVRFDGYTF TGTGCCAGCAGCTTGGTCAGGTTCGATGGCTACACCTTC
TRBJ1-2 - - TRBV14 CASSQEGAGAHGYTF TGTGCCAGCAGCCAAGAAGGAGCAGGGGCGCACGGCTACACCTTC
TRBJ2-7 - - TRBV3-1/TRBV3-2 CASSQELWYEQYF TGTGCCAGCAGCCAAGAACTCTGGTACGAGCAGTACTTC
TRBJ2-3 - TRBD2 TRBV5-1 CASSLVASGLGADTQYF TGCGCCAGCAGCTTGGTGGCTAGCGGCCTAGGGGCAGATACGCAGTATTTT
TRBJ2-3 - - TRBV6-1 CASSEITGRRTDTQYF TGTGCCAGCAGTGAGATCACGGGAAGGAGGACAGATACGCAGTATTTT